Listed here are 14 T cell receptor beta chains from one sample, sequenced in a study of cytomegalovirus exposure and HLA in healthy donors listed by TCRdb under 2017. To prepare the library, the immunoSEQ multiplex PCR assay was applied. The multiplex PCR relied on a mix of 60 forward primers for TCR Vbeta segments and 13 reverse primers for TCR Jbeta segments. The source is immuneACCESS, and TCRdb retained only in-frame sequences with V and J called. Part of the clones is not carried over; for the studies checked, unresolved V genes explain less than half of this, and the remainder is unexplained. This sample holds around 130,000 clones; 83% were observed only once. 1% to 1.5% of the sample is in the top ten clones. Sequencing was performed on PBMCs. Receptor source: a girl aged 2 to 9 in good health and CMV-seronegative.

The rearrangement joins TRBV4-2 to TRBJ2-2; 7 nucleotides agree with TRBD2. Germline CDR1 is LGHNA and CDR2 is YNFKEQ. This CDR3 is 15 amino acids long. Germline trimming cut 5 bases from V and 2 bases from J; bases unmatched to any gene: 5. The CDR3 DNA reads TGTGCCAGCAGCTGGGGGGGGATAAACACCGGGGAGCTGTTTTTT. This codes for CASSWGGINTGELFF.

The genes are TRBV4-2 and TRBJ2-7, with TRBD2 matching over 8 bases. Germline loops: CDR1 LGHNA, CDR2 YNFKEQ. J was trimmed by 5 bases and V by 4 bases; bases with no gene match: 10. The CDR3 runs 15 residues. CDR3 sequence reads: CASSPEEAGADEQYF. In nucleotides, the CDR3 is TGTGCCAGCAGCCCCGAAGAAGCGGGAGCTGACGAGCAGTACTTC.

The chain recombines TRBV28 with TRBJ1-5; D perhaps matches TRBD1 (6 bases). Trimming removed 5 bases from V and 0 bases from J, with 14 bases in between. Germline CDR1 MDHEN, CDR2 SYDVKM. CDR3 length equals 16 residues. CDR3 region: CASSPTGLDSNQPQHF. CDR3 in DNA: TGTGCCAGCAGTCCCACAGGGCTAGATAGCAATCAGCCCCAGCATTTT.

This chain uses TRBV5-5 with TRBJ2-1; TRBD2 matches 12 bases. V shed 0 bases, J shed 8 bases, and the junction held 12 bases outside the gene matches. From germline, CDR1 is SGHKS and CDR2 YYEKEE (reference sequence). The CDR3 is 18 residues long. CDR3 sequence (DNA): TGTGCCAGCAGCTTGGCTGGTTTCGGGACTAGCGGGTCCGATGAGCAGTTCTTC. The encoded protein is CASSLAGFGTSGSDEQFF.

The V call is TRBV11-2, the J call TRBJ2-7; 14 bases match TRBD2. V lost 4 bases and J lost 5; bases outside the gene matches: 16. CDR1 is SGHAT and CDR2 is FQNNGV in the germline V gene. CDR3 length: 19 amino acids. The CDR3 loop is CASSSLQPRLAGGPNEQYF. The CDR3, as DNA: TGTGCCAGCAGCTCTCTCCAGCCCCGACTAGCGGGAGGGCCTAACGAGCAGTACTTC.

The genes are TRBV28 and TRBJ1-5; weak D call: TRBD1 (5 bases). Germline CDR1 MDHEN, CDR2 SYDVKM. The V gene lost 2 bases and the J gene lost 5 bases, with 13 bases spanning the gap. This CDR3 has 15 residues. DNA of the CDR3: TGTGCCAGCAGTTTACAGGGCAGGGCGGATCAGCCCCAGCATTTT. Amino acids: CASSLQGRADQPQHF.

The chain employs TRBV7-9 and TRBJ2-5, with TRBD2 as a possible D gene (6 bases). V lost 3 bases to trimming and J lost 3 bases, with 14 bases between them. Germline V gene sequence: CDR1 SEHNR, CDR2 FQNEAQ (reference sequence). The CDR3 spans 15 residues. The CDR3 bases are TGTGCCAGCAGCTTTAGCGGACTAAACGAAGAGACCCAGTACTTC. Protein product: CASSFSGLNEETQYF.

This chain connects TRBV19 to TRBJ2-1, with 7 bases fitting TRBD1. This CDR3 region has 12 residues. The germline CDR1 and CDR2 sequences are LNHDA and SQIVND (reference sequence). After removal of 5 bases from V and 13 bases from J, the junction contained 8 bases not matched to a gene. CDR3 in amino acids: CASSWDSEVQFF. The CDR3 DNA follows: TGTGCCAGTAGTTGGGACAGTGAGGTACAGTTCTTC.

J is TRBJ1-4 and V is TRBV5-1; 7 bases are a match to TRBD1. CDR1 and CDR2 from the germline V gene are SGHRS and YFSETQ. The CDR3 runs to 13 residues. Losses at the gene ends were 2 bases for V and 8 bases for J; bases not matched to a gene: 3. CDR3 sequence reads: CASSFDRAEKLFF. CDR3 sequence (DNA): TGCGCCAGCAGCTTCGACAGGGCGGAAAAACTGTTTTTT. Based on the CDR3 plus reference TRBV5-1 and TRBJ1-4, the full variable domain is KAGVTQTPRYLIKTRGQQVTLSCSPISGHRSVSWYQQTPGQGLQFLFEYFSETQRNKGNFPGRFSGRQFSNSRSEMNVSTLELGDSALYLCASSFDRAEKLFFGSGTQLSVL.

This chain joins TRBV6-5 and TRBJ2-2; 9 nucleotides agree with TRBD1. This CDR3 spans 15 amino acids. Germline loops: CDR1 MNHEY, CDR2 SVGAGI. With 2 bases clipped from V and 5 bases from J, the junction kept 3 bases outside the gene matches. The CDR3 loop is CASSYRTGETGELFF. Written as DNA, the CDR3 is TGTGCCAGCAGTTACCGGACAGGGGAAACCGGGGAGCTGTTTTTT.

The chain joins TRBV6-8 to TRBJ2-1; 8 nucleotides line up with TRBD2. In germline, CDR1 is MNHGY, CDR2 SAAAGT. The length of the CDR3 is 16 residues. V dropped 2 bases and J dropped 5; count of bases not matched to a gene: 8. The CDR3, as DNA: TGTGCCAGCAGTTACCGGGTAGCGGGGAAGGACAATGAGCAGTTCTTC. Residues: CASSYRVAGKDNEQFF.

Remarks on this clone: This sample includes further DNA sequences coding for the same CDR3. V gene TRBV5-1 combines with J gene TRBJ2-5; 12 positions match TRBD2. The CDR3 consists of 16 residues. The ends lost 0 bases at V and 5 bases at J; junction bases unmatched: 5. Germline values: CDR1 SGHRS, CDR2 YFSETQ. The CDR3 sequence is CASSLGLAGGSETQYF. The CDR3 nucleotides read TGCGCCAGCAGCTTGGGGCTAGCGGGAGGGTCGGAGACCCAGTACTTC. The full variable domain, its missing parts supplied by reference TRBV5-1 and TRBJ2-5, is KAGVTQTPRYLIKTRGQQVTLSCSPISGHRSVSWYQQTPGQGLQFLFEYFSETQRNKGNFPGRFSGRQFSNSRSEMNVSTLELGDSALYLCASSLGLAGGSETQYFGPGTRLLVL.

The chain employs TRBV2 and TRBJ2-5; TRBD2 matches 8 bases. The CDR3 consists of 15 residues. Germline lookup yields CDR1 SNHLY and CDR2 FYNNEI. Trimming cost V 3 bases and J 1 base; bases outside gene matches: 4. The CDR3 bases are TGTGCCAGCAGTGAGTTTGCGGGGGGCCAAGAGACCCAGTACTTC. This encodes CASSEFAGGQETQYF.

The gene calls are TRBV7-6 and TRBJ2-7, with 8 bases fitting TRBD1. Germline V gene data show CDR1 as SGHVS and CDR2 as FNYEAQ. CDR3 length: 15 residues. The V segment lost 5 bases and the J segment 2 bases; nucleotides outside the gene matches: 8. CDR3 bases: TGTGCCAGCAGCCGCAACCTGGACAGGGCCTACGAGCAGTACTTC. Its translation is CASSRNLDRAYEQYF.